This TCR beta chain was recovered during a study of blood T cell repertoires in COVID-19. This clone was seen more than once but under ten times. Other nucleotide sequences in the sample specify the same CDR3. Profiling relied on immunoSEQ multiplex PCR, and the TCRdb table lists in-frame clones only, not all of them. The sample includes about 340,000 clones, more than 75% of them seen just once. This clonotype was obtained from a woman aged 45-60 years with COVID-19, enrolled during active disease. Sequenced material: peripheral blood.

The CDR3 nucleotides read TGTGCCAGCAGTGGGACTAGCGGCTACCAAGAGACCCAGTACTTC. Its protein is CASSGTSGYQETQYF. V usage is TRBV2 and J usage is TRBJ2-5; 10 nucleotides align to TRBD2. The germline V gene has CDR1 SNHLY and CDR2 FYNNEI. The trim removed 4 bases at V and 0 bases at J, leaving 2 bases unmatched. This CDR3 is built from 15 residues.